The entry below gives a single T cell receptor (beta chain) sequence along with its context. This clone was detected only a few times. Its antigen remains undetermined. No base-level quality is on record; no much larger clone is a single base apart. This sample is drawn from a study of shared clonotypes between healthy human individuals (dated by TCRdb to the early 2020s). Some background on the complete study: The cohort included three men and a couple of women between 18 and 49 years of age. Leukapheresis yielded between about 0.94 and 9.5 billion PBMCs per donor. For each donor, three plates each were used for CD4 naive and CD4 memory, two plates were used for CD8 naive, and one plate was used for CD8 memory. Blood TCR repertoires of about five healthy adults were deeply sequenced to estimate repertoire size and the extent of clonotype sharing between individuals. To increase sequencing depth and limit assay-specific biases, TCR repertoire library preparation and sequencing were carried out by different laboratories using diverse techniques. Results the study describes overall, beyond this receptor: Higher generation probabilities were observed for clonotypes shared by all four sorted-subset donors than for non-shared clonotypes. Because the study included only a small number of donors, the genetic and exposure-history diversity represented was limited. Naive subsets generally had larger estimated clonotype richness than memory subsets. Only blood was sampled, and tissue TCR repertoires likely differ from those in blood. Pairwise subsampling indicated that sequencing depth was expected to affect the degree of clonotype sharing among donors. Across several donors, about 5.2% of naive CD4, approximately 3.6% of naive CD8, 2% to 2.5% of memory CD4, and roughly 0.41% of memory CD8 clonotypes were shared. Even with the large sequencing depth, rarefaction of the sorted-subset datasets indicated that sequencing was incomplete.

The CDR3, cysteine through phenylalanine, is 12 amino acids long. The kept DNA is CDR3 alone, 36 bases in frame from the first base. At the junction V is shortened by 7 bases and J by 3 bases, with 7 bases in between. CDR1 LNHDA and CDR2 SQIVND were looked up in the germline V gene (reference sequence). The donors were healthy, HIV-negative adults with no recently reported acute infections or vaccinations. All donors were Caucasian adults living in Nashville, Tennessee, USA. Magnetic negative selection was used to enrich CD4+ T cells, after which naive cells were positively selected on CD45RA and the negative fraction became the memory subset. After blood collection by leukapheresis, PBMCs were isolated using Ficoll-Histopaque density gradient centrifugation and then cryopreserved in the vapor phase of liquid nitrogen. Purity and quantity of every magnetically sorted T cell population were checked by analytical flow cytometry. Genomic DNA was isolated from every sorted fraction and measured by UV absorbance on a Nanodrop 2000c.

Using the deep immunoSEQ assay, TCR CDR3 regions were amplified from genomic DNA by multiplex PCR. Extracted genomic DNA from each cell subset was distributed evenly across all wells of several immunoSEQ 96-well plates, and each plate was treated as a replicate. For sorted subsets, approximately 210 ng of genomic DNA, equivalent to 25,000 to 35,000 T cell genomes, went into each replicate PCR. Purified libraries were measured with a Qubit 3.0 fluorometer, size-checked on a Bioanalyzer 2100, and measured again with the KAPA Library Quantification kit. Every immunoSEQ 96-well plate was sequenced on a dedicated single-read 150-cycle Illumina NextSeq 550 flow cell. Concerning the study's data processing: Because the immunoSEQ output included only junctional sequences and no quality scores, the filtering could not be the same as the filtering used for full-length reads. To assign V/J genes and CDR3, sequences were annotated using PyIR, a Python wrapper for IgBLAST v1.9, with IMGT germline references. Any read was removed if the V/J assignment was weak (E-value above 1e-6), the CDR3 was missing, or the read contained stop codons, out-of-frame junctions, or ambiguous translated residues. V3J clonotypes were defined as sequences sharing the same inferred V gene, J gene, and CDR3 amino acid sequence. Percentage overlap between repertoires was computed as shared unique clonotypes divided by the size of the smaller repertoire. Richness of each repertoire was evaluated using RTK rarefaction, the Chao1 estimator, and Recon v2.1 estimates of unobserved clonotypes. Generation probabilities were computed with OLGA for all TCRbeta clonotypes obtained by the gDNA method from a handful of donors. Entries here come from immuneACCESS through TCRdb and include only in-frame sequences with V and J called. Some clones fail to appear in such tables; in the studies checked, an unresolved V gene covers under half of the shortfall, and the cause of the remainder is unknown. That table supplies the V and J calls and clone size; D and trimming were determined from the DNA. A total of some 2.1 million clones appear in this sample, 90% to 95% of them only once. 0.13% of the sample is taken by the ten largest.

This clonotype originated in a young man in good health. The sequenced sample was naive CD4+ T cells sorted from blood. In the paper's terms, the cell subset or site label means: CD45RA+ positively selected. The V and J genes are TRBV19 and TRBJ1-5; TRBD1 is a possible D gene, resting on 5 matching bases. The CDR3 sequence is CASNRINQPQHF. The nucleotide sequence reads TGTGCCAGTAACAGGATCAATCAGCCCCAGCATTTT.